Presented here are 12 T cell receptor beta chains from one specimen sequenced in a study of cytomegalovirus exposure and HLA in healthy donors. Amplification used 60 Vbeta primers and 13 Jbeta primers. This table comes from immunoSEQ multiplex PCR, and its TCRdb copy is limited to in-frame clones, with some not included. Recorded for this sample: under 90,000 clones. Sample: PBMCs. These receptors all stem from a man aged 50 or older in good health and CMV-seropositive.

The rearrangement links TRBV4-2 to TRBJ1-5; D gene uncertain. The CDR3 runs 15 residues. Per the germline V gene, CDR1 is LGHNA and CDR2 is YNFKEQ. Trimming stripped 5 bases from V and 6 bases from J, with 17 bases between. The chain's CDR3 is CASSDPGDGVQPQHF. The CDR3 DNA reads as TGTGCCAGCAGCGACCCGGGCGACGGGGTTCAGCCCCAGCATTTT.

The V and J genes are TRBV30 and TRBJ1-5; 7 positions agree with TRBD1. CDR1 and CDR2 (germline): GTSNPN, SVGIG (reference sequence). The CDR3 totals 17 residues. J gave up 1 base and V 0 bases, and 9 bases lay outside the gene matches. The CDR3 spells CAWSVSETGRSNQPQHF. Here the CDR3 DNA reads TGTGCCTGGAGTGTATCCGAGACAGGGAGGAGCAATCAGCCCCAGCATTTT.

The chain uses TRBV5-1 and TRBJ2-2; D is unclear. The CDR3 is made up of 12 amino acids. The germline V and J ends were trimmed by 4 bases and 3 bases, with 4 bases remaining between them. Germline CDR1 is SGHRS and CDR2 is YFSETQ. The CDR3 protein is CASSLDTGELFF. The CDR3 DNA reads TGCGCCAGCAGCCTCGACACCGGGGAGCTGTTTTTT.

The CDR3 DNA follows: TGTGCCAGCAGTTCAGACCCGGGGTCTGGAAACACCATATATTTT. Residues: CASSSDPGSGNTIYF. This chain connects TRBV28 to TRBJ1-3; D is unresolved. V lost 4 bases and J lost 1, with 11 bases in between. The germline V gene encodes CDR1 MDHEN and CDR2 SYDVKM. The CDR3 runs 15 residues.

This clone is identified as large from frequency. Other DNA sequences within the sample encode an identical CDR3. The chain joins TRBV7-9 to TRBJ1-1, with a tentative D call TRBD1 (5 bases). The CDR3 contains 15 residues. V lost 0 bases to trimming and J lost 2 bases, with 10 bases between them. Germline lookup yields CDR1 SEHNR and CDR2 FQNEAQ (reference sequence). The CDR3 DNA reads TGTGCCAGCAGCTTAGCCCGGGGGATCAACACTGAAGCTTTCTTT. Translated: CASSLARGINTEAFF.

V and J are TRBV27 and TRBJ1-2; TRBD1 aligns across 8 bases. Trimming took 3 bases from V and 3 from J; bases not matched to a gene: 6. The CDR3 contains 15 residues. Germline assignment: CDR1 MNHEY and CDR2 SMNVEV (reference sequence). CDR3 loop: CASSFRGLRDYGYTF. The CDR3 coding sequence is TGTGCCAGCAGTTTCAGGGGGCTTCGTGACTATGGCTACACCTTC.

The J gene is TRBJ2-1, the V gene TRBV5-1; D is perhaps TRBD2 (6 bases). The germline gives CDR1 SGHRS, CDR2 YFSETQ. The germline V and J ends were trimmed by 1 base and 1 base, with 12 bases remaining between them. The CDR3 totals 16 residues. The CDR3 loop reads CASSLLAGTSYNEQFF. The CDR3 DNA follows: TGCGCCAGCAGCTTGTTGGCGGGGACGTCCTACAATGAGCAGTTCTTC.

About this clone itself: One end of the junction does not line up with germline, which may come from a read error. J is TRBJ2-3 and V is TRBV5-1, with 8 positions matching TRBD1. CDR3 size: 15 residues. Germline V CDR1 and CDR2: SGHRS, YFSETQ. This CDR3 reads CASTLTGDPTDTQYF. CDR3 nucleotides: TGCGCCAGCACCTTGACAGGGGATCCCACAGATACGCAGTATTTT.

The V gene is TRBV4-1, the J gene TRBJ2-1, with 9 bases identical to TRBD1. The CDR3 is 15 residues long. V shed 4 bases and J 8 bases; nucleotides not matched to a gene: 9. Germline-derived CDR1 and CDR2 are MGHRA and YSYEKL. As DNA, the CDR3 is TGCGCCAGCAGCCGGGCGCCGGACAGGGGTGATGAGCAGTTCTTC. Amino acids: CASSRAPDRGDEQFF.

V usage is TRBV30 and J usage is TRBJ1-4, with D hard to call. Trimming pared 0 bases from V and 6 bases from J, leaving 8 bases between. This CDR3 comprises 13 residues. CDR1 is GTSNPN, CDR2 SVGIG, per germline (reference sequence). CDR3 in amino acids: CAWSVRRDEKLFF. CDR3 coding DNA: TGTGCCTGGAGTGTGCGGAGGGATGAAAAACTGTTTTTT. The full variable domain, in which reference TRBV30 and TRBJ1-4 provide the parts outside the CDR3, is SQTIHQWPATLVQPVGSPLSLECTVEGTSNPNLYWYRQAAGRGLQLLFYSVGIGQISSEVPQNLSASRPQDRQFILSSKKLLLSDSGFYLCAWSVRRDEKLFFGSGTQLSVL.

The chain links TRBV11-2 to TRBJ2-1; tentatively, D is TRBD2 (5 bases). The germline V gene encodes CDR1 SGHAT and CDR2 FQNNGV. V lost 1 base and J 9 bases, leaving 13 bases between the germline ends. This CDR3 spans 14 amino acids. The CDR3 sequence is CASSLGGIEGEQFF. DNA for the CDR3: TGTGCCAGCAGCTTAGGGGGAATCGAGGGTGAGCAGTTCTTC.

The V call is TRBV6-6, the J call TRBJ2-7, with 8 nucleotides matching TRBD2. The CDR3 is made up of 15 amino acids. Germline CDR1 is MNHNY and CDR2 is SVGAGI (reference sequence). With 7 bases clipped from V and 1 base from J, the junction kept 9 bases outside the gene matches. The CDR3 region is CASTEGASGSYEQYF. DNA for the CDR3: TGTGCCAGCACCGAAGGAGCTAGCGGGTCCTACGAGCAGTACTTC.